These 23 T cell receptor beta chains originate from one sample sequenced in a study of blood T cell repertoires in COVID-19. Measured with immunoSEQ multiplex PCR; TCRdb has only the in-frame clones, and not every one. Of fewer than 400,000 clones listed, over 85% were seen once; the top ten hold 1.5% to 2%. Sample: peripheral blood. Source of these receptors: a woman younger than 45 with COVID-19, enrolled during active disease.

The chain employs TRBV4-2 and TRBJ1-3, with 8 bases fitting TRBD1. The CDR3 consists of 17 residues. The V gene's germline CDR1 is LGHNA and CDR2 YNFKEQ. Germline trimming cut 1 base from V and 0 bases from J; bases unmatched to any gene: 5. The CDR3 loop reads CASSQVLTGGSGNTIYF. The CDR3 coding sequence is TGTGCCAGCAGCCAAGTATTAACAGGGGGCTCTGGAAACACCATATATTTT.

The genes are TRBV5-1 and TRBJ2-3; TRBD2 agrees at 8 bases. J lost 0 bases, V lost 2 bases, and 2 bases had no gene match. The CDR3 contains 15 residues. Per the germline V gene, CDR1 is SGHRS and CDR2 is YFSETQ. CDR3 sequence reads: CASSFLAGSTDTQYF. CDR3 in DNA: TGCGCCAGCAGCTTCTTAGCGGGGAGCACAGATACGCAGTATTTT.

The sample holds one count of this clone. This chain connects TRBV5-1 to TRBJ1-1; 9 nucleotides align to TRBD1. CDR1 and CDR2 (germline): SGHRS, YFSETQ. Trimming removed 4 bases from V and 7 bases from J; junction bases left unmatched: 5. The CDR3 is 13 residues long. CDR3 amino acids: CASSGGQGSEAFF. DNA of the CDR3: TGCGCCAGCAGCGGGGGACAGGGAAGTGAAGCTTTCTTT.

Notes on this clone: The sample contains more than one DNA sequence encoding this CDR3. This chain uses TRBV18 with TRBJ2-7; D is undetermined. CDR1 KGHSH and CDR2 LQKENI come from the germline V gene. The germline V and J ends were trimmed by 3 bases and 2 bases, with 8 bases remaining between them. The CDR3 extends over 13 amino acids. CDR3 coding DNA: TGTGCCAGCTCACCGACTTCAGCCTACGAGCAGTACGTC. It codes for CASSPTSAYEQYV.

This clone was seen only once. The CDR3, as DNA: TGTGCCAGCAGTCGGGAGGGCGCTAGGACTTCACCCCTCCACTTT. Translated: CASSREGARTSPLHF. The chain employs TRBV6-2 or TRBV6-3 and TRBJ1-6; no definite D call. V was trimmed by 5 bases and J by 9 bases, leaving 17 bases between them. The CDR3 runs to 15 residues. Germline CDR1 reads MNHEY; CDR2 reads SVGEGT.

This clone was counted once. As DNA, the CDR3 is TGTGCCAGCAGCTCTATTGGGGCCTCCTACGAGCAGTACTTC. Translation: CASSSIGASYEQYF. V and J are TRBV13 and TRBJ2-7, with D possibly matching TRBD1 (5 bases). The germline V gene encodes CDR1 PRHDT and CDR2 FYEKMQ (reference sequence). The germline V and J ends were trimmed by 4 bases and 0 bases, with 10 bases remaining between them. This CDR3 contains 14 residues.

This clone was found once. V usage is TRBV14 and J usage is TRBJ2-6, with D perhaps TRBD1 (5 bases). Germline V gene data show CDR1 as SGHDN and CDR2 as FVKESK. The ends were cut back, 5 bases at V and 0 bases at J, with 8 bases in the middle. This CDR3 is built from 15 residues. The CDR3 spells CASSRTHSGANVLTF. DNA for the CDR3: TGTGCCAGCAGCAGGACACACTCTGGGGCCAACGTCCTGACTTTC.

The genes are TRBV29-1 and TRBJ1-3, with D perhaps TRBD1 (5 bases). The CDR3 is 15 amino acids. The V and J ends lost 1 base and 4 bases respectively, with 14 bases between them. Germline CDR1 and CDR2: SQVTM and ANQGSEA. CDR3 in amino acids: CSVEGGGAGGNTIYF. The CDR3 bases are TGCAGCGTTGAAGGAGGCGGGGCAGGGGGAAACACCATATATTTT. The full variable domain, rest sourced from reference TRBV29-1 and TRBJ1-3, is SAVISQKPSRDICQRGTSLTIQCQVDSQVTMMFWYRQQPGQSLTLIATANQGSEATYESGFVIDKFPISRPNLTFSTLTVSNMSPEDSSIYLCSVEGGGAGGNTIYFGEGSWLTVV.

J is TRBJ2-5 and V is TRBV12-3 or TRBV12-4; D gene uncertain. V lost 0 bases and J 1 base, leaving 3 bases between the germline ends. The CDR3 has 13 residues. The CDR3 nucleotides read TGTGCCAGCAGTTTAGCCGTCCAAGAGACCCAGTACTTC. Amino acids: CASSLAVQETQYF.

The rearrangement links TRBV7-6 to TRBJ2-3; D call uncertain. V was trimmed by 3 bases and J by 8 bases, leaving 9 bases between them. Germline CDR1 is SGHVS and CDR2 is FNYEAQ. This CDR3 contains 12 residues. The CDR3 reads CASSFESATQYF. DNA of the CDR3: TGTGCCAGCAGCTTTGAGTCCGCTACGCAGTATTTT.

This clone was counted between two and nine times. The V gene is TRBV2, the J gene TRBJ1-2, with 8 positions matching TRBD1. Germline V gene data show CDR1 as SNHLY and CDR2 as FYNNEI. After removal of 5 bases from V and 6 bases from J, the junction contained 5 bases not matched to a gene. This CDR3 is built from 13 residues. The CDR3: CASSSYRGNGYTF. In DNA, the CDR3 is TGTGCCAGCAGTTCCTACAGGGGGAATGGCTACACCTTC.

The rearrangement uses TRBV19 and TRBJ2-2; 9 nucleotides match TRBD1. The V gene's germline CDR1 is LNHDA and CDR2 SQIVND (reference sequence). V shed 11 bases, J shed 7 bases, and the junction held 11 bases outside the gene matches. The CDR3 consists of 14 residues. CDR3 sequence reads: CASCRDRVVGELFF. CDR3 nucleotide sequence: TGTGCCTCCTGCAGGGACAGGGTTGTCGGGGAGCTGTTTTTT.

The chain carries TRBV5-4 and TRBJ1-1; the D is unclear. The germline CDR1 and CDR2 sequences are SGHNT and YYREEE (reference sequence). The CDR3 is 13 residues long. Deletions cut 0 bases from V and 7 bases from J, with 10 bases between. The CDR3 is CASSLVLGGEAFF. The CDR3 DNA reads TGTGCCAGCAGCTTGGTGCTAGGCGGTGAAGCTTTCTTT.

The chain links TRBV6-5 to TRBJ1-6, with TRBD1 matching 9 bases. The CDR3 length is 14 residues. The germline V gene encodes CDR1 MNHEY and CDR2 SVGAGI. Trimming at V came to 6 bases and at J to 10 bases, leaving 7 bases not matched to a gene. CDR3: CASSPGTGSSPLHF. As DNA, the CDR3 is TGTGCCAGCAGCCCCGGGACAGGGAGCTCACCCCTCCACTTT.

V is TRBV28 and J is TRBJ2-3; TRBD1 matches 7 bases. J gave up 5 bases and V 3 bases, and 5 bases lay outside the gene matches. There are 14 residues in the CDR3. Germline CDR1 is MDHEN and CDR2 is SYDVKM. Here the CDR3 DNA reads TGTGCCAGCAGTTTTCCCGGGACAGTAGATACGCAGTATTTT. As protein: CASSFPGTVDTQYF.

The chain combines TRBV5-1 with TRBJ2-1; 8 nucleotides align to TRBD1. J gave up 4 bases and V 4 bases, and 7 bases lay outside the gene matches. CDR1 is SGHRS, CDR2 YFSETQ, per germline. The CDR3 length is 15 residues. CDR3 nucleotides: TGCGCCAGCAGCAAGACAGGGGTTGGATACAATGAGCAGTTCTTC. Encoded protein: CASSKTGVGYNEQFF.

This chain joins TRBV6-6 and TRBJ2-7; D unclear. The CDR3 sequence is 14 residues long. With 0 bases removed from V and 2 bases from J, the gap between germline ends came to 8 bases. CDR1 is MNHNY and CDR2 is SVGAGI in the germline V gene (reference sequence). CDR3 DNA: TGTGCCAGCAGTTACTCGAGAGGAACCTACGAGCAGTACTTC. Translating gives CASSYSRGTYEQYF.

The chain carries TRBV5-5 and TRBJ1-2; D ambiguous. The V gene lost 3 bases and the J gene lost 4 bases, with 13 bases spanning the gap. CDR3 length: 14 amino acids. The germline V gene has CDR1 SGHKS and CDR2 YYEKEE (reference sequence). The CDR3 spells CASSSTPNSYGYTF. The CDR3, as DNA: TGTGCCAGCAGCTCGACACCCAATTCCTATGGCTACACCTTC.

J is TRBJ1-2 and V is TRBV15; the D gene is possibly TRBD1 (5 bases). This CDR3 is built from 14 residues. Germline CDR1 LNHNV, CDR2 YYDKDF (reference sequence). Trimming took 2 bases from V and 3 from J, leaving 10 bases between them. In nucleotides, the CDR3 is TGTGCCACCAGCAGACCGGGCAGGGACTATGGCTACACCTTC. Translated: CATSRPGRDYGYTF.

V usage is TRBV28 and J usage is TRBJ2-5; TRBD1 might be the D (5 bases). Germline assignment: CDR1 MDHEN and CDR2 SYDVKM. This CDR3 comprises 12 residues. V was clipped by 2 bases and J by 7 bases, with 8 bases between them. CDR3 amino acids: CASSLVRGTQYF. Here the CDR3 DNA reads TGTGCCAGCAGTTTAGTTAGGGGGACCCAGTACTTC.

This rearrangement joins TRBV2 to TRBJ2-1; D is ambiguous. The V gene lost 3 bases and the J gene lost 10 bases, with 7 bases spanning the gap. Per the germline V gene, CDR1 is SNHLY and CDR2 is FYNNEI. The CDR3 totals 11 residues. The CDR3 sequence: CASSEFREQFF. In DNA, the CDR3 is TGTGCCAGCAGTGAGTTTCGGGAGCAGTTCTTC. Using reference TRBV2 and TRBJ2-1 for the parts outside the CDR3, the full variable domain is EPEVTQTPSHQVTQMGQEVILRCVPISNHLYFYWYRQILGQKVEFLVSFYNNEISEKSEIFDDQFSVERPDGSNFTLKIRSTKLEDSAMYFCASSEFREQFFGPGTRLTVL.

The chain recombines TRBV6-2 or TRBV6-3 with TRBJ1-1, with a weak D call TRBD1 (6 bases). The CDR3 is made up of 13 amino acids. V shed 6 bases and J shed 3 bases, with 11 bases lying between them. Germline loops: CDR1 MNHEY, CDR2 SVGEGT. CDR3 nucleotide sequence: TGTGCCAGCAGCCGACAGGAATACACTGAAGCTTTCTTT. Amino acid sequence: CASSRQEYTEAFF.

This chain connects TRBV6-2 or TRBV6-3 to TRBJ2-7; 11 nucleotides align to TRBD2. The CDR3 consists of 14 residues. CDR1 is MNHEY, CDR2 SVGEGT, per germline. V shed 2 bases and J 5 bases; nucleotides not matched to a gene: 2. CDR3 loop: CASSYLAGGHEQYV. As DNA, the CDR3 is TGTGCCAGCAGTTACCTAGCGGGGGGCCACGAGCAGTACGTC.